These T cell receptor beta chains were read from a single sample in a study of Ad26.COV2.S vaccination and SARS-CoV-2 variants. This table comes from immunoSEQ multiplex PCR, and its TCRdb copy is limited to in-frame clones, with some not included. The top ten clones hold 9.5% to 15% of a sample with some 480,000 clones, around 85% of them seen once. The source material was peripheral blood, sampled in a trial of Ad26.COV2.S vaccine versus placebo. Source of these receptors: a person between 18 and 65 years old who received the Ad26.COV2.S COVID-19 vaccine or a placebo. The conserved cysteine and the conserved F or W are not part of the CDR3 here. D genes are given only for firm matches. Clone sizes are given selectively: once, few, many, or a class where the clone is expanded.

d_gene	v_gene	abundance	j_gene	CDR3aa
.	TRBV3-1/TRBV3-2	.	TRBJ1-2	ASSQVHGGPGYT
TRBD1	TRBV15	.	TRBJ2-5	ATSRTGPEETQY
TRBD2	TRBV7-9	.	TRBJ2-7	ASQRGSSYEQY
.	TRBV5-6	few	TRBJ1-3	ASSLGSTIY
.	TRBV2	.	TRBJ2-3	ATGGDSRVDTQY
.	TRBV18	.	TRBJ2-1	ASSPRRNEQF
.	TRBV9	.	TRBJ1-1	ASSAVGGLVNTEAF
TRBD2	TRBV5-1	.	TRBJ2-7	ASSLSTSGPYEQY
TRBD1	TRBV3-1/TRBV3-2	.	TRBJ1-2	ASSRQGEANYGYT
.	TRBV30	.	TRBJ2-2	ALSPAGRNTGELF
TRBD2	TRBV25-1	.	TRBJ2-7	ASAGGVGYEQY
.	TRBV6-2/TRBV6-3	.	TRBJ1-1	ASSYSIGAPNTEAF
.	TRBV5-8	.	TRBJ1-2	ASSLYFQGHYGYT
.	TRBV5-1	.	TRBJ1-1	ASSFLQGGGTEAF
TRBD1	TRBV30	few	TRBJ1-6	AWSASRDRGNSPLH
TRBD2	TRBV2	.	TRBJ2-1	ASSEPGLAGGSYNEQF
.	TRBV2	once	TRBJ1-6	ASSSQGMRNNSPLH
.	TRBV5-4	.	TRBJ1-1	ASSLATGSNTEAF
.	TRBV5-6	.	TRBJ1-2	ASSSRGKVVGYT
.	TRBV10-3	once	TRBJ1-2	AITGPEEGYT
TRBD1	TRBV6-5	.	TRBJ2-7	ASSRRQGYEQY
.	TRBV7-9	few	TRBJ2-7	ASSLWGSPDSEQY
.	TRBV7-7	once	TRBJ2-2	ASSFDRGLNTGELF
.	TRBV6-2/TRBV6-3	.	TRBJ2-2	ASSTLPPGQGARDTGELF
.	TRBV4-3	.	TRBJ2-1	ASSQAISQGEQF
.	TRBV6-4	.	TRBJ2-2	ASSAGGTGELF
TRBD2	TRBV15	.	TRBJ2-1	ATRLAGAYNEQF
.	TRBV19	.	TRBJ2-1	ASSINYNEQF
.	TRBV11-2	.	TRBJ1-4	ASSRPGPGEKLF
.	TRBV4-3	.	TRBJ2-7	ASSLSRSPGGEQY
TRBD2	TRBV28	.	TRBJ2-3	ASSLFSSGGARGTQY
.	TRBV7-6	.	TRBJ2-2	ASSFQPTGELF
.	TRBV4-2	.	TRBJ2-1	ASSQGSLAGSMGEQF
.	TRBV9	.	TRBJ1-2	ASSATMDRNYGYT
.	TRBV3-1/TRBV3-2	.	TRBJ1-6	ASSQTGSNSPLH
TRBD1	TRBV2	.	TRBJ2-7	ASSETLGQGRYEQY
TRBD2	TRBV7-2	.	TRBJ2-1	ASSIRLGTNKVHEQF
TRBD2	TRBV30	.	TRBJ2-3	AWSVPRGGGRTDTQY
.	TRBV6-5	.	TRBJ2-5	ASSYAQQGYQETQY
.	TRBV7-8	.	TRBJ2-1	ASSPLYGGTGGRDHNEQF
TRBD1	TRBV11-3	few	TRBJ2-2	ASSRGQPNTGELF
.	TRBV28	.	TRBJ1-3	ASNQGWGNTIY
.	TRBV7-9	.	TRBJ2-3	ASSLAGGITDTQY
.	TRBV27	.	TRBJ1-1	ASGQRGNTEAF
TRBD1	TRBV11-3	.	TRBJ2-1	ASSFGQGLGDEQF
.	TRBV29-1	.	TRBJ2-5	STTPGSGETQY
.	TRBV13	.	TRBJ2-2	ASSRKPGDRTGELF
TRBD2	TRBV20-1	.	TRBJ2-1	SASEFLAGGFSSYNEQF
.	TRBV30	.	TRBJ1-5	AWSVGGFGNQPQH
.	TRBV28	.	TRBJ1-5	ASKHGQSLNQPQH
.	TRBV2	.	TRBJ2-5	ASKEWGGEETQY
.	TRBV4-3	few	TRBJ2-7	ASSQGRVPGNYEQY
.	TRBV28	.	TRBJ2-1	ASSFALGPYNEQF
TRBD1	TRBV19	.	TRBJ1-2	ASRPTGAYGYT